What follows is one TCR beta chain and its context. This sample was taken from a study of control samples from healthy donors and cancer patients. Per the germline V gene, CDR1 is MNHEY and CDR2 is SMNVEV (reference sequence). This CDR3 region has 17 residues. V lost 3 bases and J lost 6; bases outside the gene matches: 14. Clones were sequenced by immunoSEQ multiplex PCR, and TCRdb holds only the in-frame ones, with some missing. The table records about 130,000 clones, around 93% of them present only once. The chain employs TRBV27 and TRBJ2-4; TRBD2 matches 7 bases. The source of this sequence is a man between 50 and 59 years old with head and neck cancer. What was sequenced was PBMCs. The CDR3 is CASSLDRVSLAGNIQYF. In DNA, the CDR3 is TGTGCCAGCAGTTTGGATAGGGTCTCCTTAGCGGGAAACATTCAGTACTTC.